These 29 T cell receptor beta chains came from one sample sequenced in a study of CD8 T cells in Susac syndrome. RNA, at 0.5 to 1 ug, was reverse transcribed with random hexamers. TCRdb reprocessed the immunoSEQ multiplex PCR reads via MiXCR and lists one record per CDR3 protein. Of fewer than 350,000 distinct CDR3 sequences listed, roughly nine tenths are singletons. The sample consisted of CD4+ T cells from PBMCs. Every receptor here comes from a human donor with multiple sclerosis.

The CDR3 loop is CASSNRQGRDLNTEAFF. CDR3 nucleotides: TGTGCCAGTAGTAACAGACAGGGTCGGGATCTGAACACTGAAGCTTTCTTT. This chain connects TRBV19 to TRBJ1-1, with 7 nucleotides matching TRBD1. Germline values: CDR1 LNHDA, CDR2 SQIVND (reference sequence). The CDR3 totals 17 residues. Trimming removed 4 bases from V and 0 bases from J; junction bases left unmatched: 11. The full variable domain, completed using reference TRBV19 and TRBJ1-1, is DGGITQSPKYLFRKEGQNVTLSCEQNLNHDAMYWYRQDPGQGLRLIYYSQIVNDFQKGDIAEGYSVSREKKESFPLTVTSAQKNPTAFYLCASSNRQGRDLNTEAFFGQGTRLTVV.

The chain recombines TRBV7-2 with TRBJ2-2, with D possibly being TRBD1 (6 bases). Deletions cut 6 bases from V and 0 bases from J, with 14 bases between. This CDR3 has 16 residues. Germline assignment: CDR1 SGHTA and CDR2 FQGNSA. The CDR3 sequence is CASSYTGLANTGELFF. As DNA, the CDR3 is TGTGCCAGCAGTTATACAGGGCTAGCGAACACCGGGGAGCTGTTTTTT.

The J gene is TRBJ2-7, the V gene TRBV4-1, with 7 bases matching TRBD1. The CDR3 totals 15 residues. Germline loops: CDR1 MGHRA, CDR2 YSYEKL. After removal of 4 bases from V and 5 bases from J, the junction contained 11 bases not matched to a gene. Here the CDR3 reads CASSPRGVTGNEQYF. CDR3 nucleotides: TGCGCCAGCAGCCCCCGGGGCGTGACAGGGAACGAGCAGTACTTC.

The chain has TRBV5-4 and TRBJ2-3, with TRBD1 identical over 7 bases. Germline V gives CDR1 SGHNT, CDR2 YYREEE (reference sequence). The trim removed 4 bases at V and 0 bases at J, leaving 8 bases unmatched. The CDR3 totals 16 residues. CDR3 protein: CASSVFRDSSTDTQYF. The CDR3 nucleotides read TGTGCCAGCAGCGTATTCCGGGACAGCAGCACAGATACGCAGTATTTT.

The gene calls are TRBV5-4 and TRBJ2-1, with a possible D match to TRBD2 (6 bases). Germline CDR1 is SGHNT and CDR2 is YYREEE (reference sequence). CDR3 length equals 17 residues. V gave up 0 bases and J gave up 2 bases, with 15 bases separating them. The CDR3 region has the DNA TGTGCCAGCAGCTTGGGGACTACCCCGTTCCCCTACAATGAGCAGTTCTTC. Protein: CASSLGTTPFPYNEQFF.

The rearrangement joins TRBV7-2 to TRBJ2-7, with D uncertain. Trimming removed 5 bases at V and 6 bases at J, with 11 bases between. The CDR3 has 12 residues. Germline CDR1 reads SGHTA; CDR2 reads FQGNSA. The CDR3 DNA is TGTGCCAGCAGCCAACTCGGACCCGAGCAGTACTTC. Translating it yields CASSQLGPEQYF.

This clonotype has just a few counts. This chain links TRBV7-9 with TRBJ2-2; 7 bases align to TRBD2. CDR1 and CDR2 from the germline V gene are SEHNR and FQNEAQ (reference sequence). The CDR3 has 16 residues. V shed 1 base and J 2 bases; nucleotides not matched to a gene: 4. The CDR3 protein is CASSLGLAENTGELFF. CDR3 sequence (DNA): TGTGCCAGCAGCTTAGGGCTAGCGGAAAACACCGGGGAGCTGTTTTTT.

This clonotype was counted once. The chain carries TRBV10-3 and TRBJ2-7; 9 bases agree with TRBD1. Per the germline V gene, CDR1 is ENHRY and CDR2 is SYGVKD. Unmatched junction bases numbered 2, after V lost 0 bases and J lost 2 bases. This CDR3 is 15 amino acids long. In nucleotides, the CDR3 is TGTGCCATCAGTGAGTCCGGGGACAGGGCCTACGAGCAGTACTTC. Translating gives CAISESGDRAYEQYF.

This clonotype was detected only a few times. The gene calls are TRBV6-6 and TRBJ2-4; D not certain. CDR1 and CDR2 (germline): MNHNY, SVGAGI (reference sequence). There are 11 residues in the CDR3. V lost 4 bases and J lost 4, with 2 bases in between. The CDR3 is CASSWKNIQYF. In nucleotides, the CDR3 is TGTGCCAGCAGTTGGAAAAACATTCAGTACTTC.

This sequence joins TRBV30 and TRBJ1-6; 8 nucleotides agree with TRBD1. The CDR3 is 15 amino acids. The V segment lost 5 bases and the J segment 10 bases; nucleotides outside the gene matches: 13. From germline, CDR1 is GTSNPN and CDR2 SVGIG (reference sequence). The CDR3 DNA is TGTGCCTGGGTCCCGAAGACAGGGGCAGTGTCACCCCTCCACTTT. As protein: CAWVPKTGAVSPLHF.

The rearrangement uses TRBV7-9 and TRBJ2-5, with D maybe TRBD2 (6 bases). Per the germline V gene, CDR1 is SEHNR and CDR2 is FQNEAQ (reference sequence). The V end lost 5 bases, the J end lost 5 bases, and 18 bases lay between the germline ends. This CDR3 has 15 amino acids. For the CDR3, the DNA is TGTGCCAGCAGCCTAGTTCAAGGGACTGTGGAGACCCAGTACTTC. Encoded protein: CASSLVQGTVETQYF.

The V and J genes are TRBV7-2 and TRBJ2-1; D remains ambiguous. The CDR3 sequence is 12 residues long. With 4 bases removed from V and 9 bases from J, the gap between germline ends came to 10 bases. Germline V gene data show CDR1 as SGHTA and CDR2 as FQGNSA. CDR3: CASSSQLIEQFF. DNA of the CDR3: TGTGCCAGCAGCTCCCAGTTAATTGAGCAGTTCTTC.

The CDR3 nucleotides read TGTGCCAGCAGCTTAGCCGGACTCCACAATGAGCAGTTCTTC. It yields the protein CASSLAGLHNEQFF. The chain uses TRBV7-2 and TRBJ2-1; the D gene is possibly TRBD2 (5 bases). Per the germline V gene, CDR1 is SGHTA and CDR2 is FQGNSA. V shed 0 bases and J shed 5 bases, with 8 bases lying between them. The CDR3 is made up of 14 amino acids. The full variable domain, rest sourced from reference TRBV7-2 and TRBJ2-1, is GAGVSQSPSNKVTEKGKDVELRCDPISGHTALYWYRQSLGQGLEFLIYFQGNSAPDKSGLPSDRFSAERTGGSVSTLTIQRTQQEDSAVYLCASSLAGLHNEQFFGPGTRLTVL.

A word on this clonotype: Compared with germline, one end of the junction differs, possibly owing to a read error. The rearrangement links TRBV5-1 to TRBJ2-1; either TRBD1 or TRBD2 may supply D (5 bases each). Per germline, CDR1 SGHRS and CDR2 YFSETQ. The CDR3 has 15 residues. The CDR3 here is CASSLIGASYNEQSF. For the CDR3, the DNA is TGCGCCAGCAGCTTGATCGGGGCCTCCTACAATGAGCAGTCCTTC.

The chain couples TRBV5-1 to TRBJ1-1, with TRBD1 as a possible D gene (5 bases). Trimming took off 3 bases at V and 10 bases at J, with 19 bases between the two ends. This CDR3 has 14 residues. Germline V CDR1 and CDR2: SGHRS, YFSETQ. CDR3 region: CASSSMSVGGSAFF. In DNA, the CDR3 is TGCGCCAGCAGCTCGATGTCTGTGGGGGGTTCAGCTTTCTTT.

V is TRBV7-8 and J is TRBJ1-5; D is uncertain. The V and J ends lost 5 bases and 2 bases respectively, with 10 bases between them. Germline loops: CDR1 SGHVS, CDR2 FQNEAQ. The CDR3 is 14 amino acids. The CDR3 loop reads CASSISSGNQPQHF. The CDR3 coding sequence is TGTGCCAGCAGCATCTCCAGTGGCAATCAGCCCCAGCATTTT.

V usage is TRBV5-4 and J usage is TRBJ2-6, with D possibly being TRBD2 (6 bases). The CDR3 spans 16 residues. V was trimmed by 4 bases and J by 0 bases, leaving 11 bases between them. Germline V lookup: CDR1 SGHNT, CDR2 YYREEE (reference sequence). CDR3 DNA sequence: TGTGCCAGCAGCCCGGTAGCGGACTCTGGGGCCAACGTCCTGACTTTC. It encodes CASSPVADSGANVLTF.

This chain joins TRBV11-2 and TRBJ2-3; 12 bases align to TRBD2. The CDR3 has 17 amino acids. The germline CDR1 and CDR2 sequences are SGHAT and FQNNGV. V trimming: 0 bases; J trimming: 2 bases; junction bases outside the gene matches: 3. CDR3 protein: CASSLERTSGNTDTQYF. The DNA of the CDR3 is TGTGCCAGCAGCTTAGAGCGGACTAGCGGGAACACAGATACGCAGTATTTT. The variable domain in full, completed from reference TRBV11-2 and TRBJ2-3, reads EAGVAQSPRYKIIEKRQSVAFWCNPISGHATLYWYQQILGQGPKLLIQFQNNGVVDDSQLPKDRFSAERLKGVDSTLKIQPAKLEDSAVYLCASSLERTSGNTDTQYFGPGTRLTVL.

The CDR3 protein is CSASRRGGVNTEAFF. CDR3 sequence (DNA): TGCAGTGCTAGTCGGAGGGGGGGAGTGAACACTGAAGCTTTCTTT. V usage is TRBV20-1 and J usage is TRBJ1-1, with D perhaps matching TRBD1 (6 bases). Deletions cut 3 bases from V and 0 bases from J, with 14 bases between. CDR1 and CDR2 (germline): DFQATT, SNEGSKA (reference sequence). This CDR3 is built from 15 residues.

The chain has TRBV14 and TRBJ1-1; maybe TRBD1 (5 bases). This CDR3 comprises 17 residues. The ends were cut back, 4 bases at V and 1 base at J, with 19 bases in the middle. The germline CDR1 and CDR2 sequences are SGHDN and FVKESK. CDR3 DNA: TGTGCCAGCAGCCGGCGGGGGGGACTATGGGAGAACACTGAAGCTTTCTTT. Translated, it gives CASSRRGGLWENTEAFF.

This clonotype showed up just once. V and J are TRBV3-1 and TRBJ2-3; D possibly corresponds to TRBD2 (6 bases). The V end was cut by 1 base, the J end by 4 bases, with 18 bases between. The CDR3 totals 17 residues. Germline assignment: CDR1 LGHDT and CDR2 YNNKEL (reference sequence). Written as DNA, the CDR3 is TGTGCCAGCAGCCAAGTCCGGTCTGGGCGGGGACCAGATACGCAGTATTTT. Protein product: CASSQVRSGRGPDTQYF.

The rearrangement uses TRBV6-2 or TRBV6-3 and TRBJ2-7; the D gene is possibly TRBD2 (6 bases). V was pared by 0 bases and J by 3 bases, with 6 bases between. In germline, CDR1 is MNHEY, CDR2 SVGEGT. This CDR3 spans 13 amino acids. Here the CDR3 DNA reads TGTGCCAGCAGTTACTCGGGACTCTACGAGCAGTACTTC. Amino acids: CASSYSGLYEQYF.

For the CDR3, the DNA is TGTGCCAGCAGTTACGGACTTCTCTCCTACAATGAGCAGTTCTTC. This translates into CASSYGLLSYNEQFF. The J gene is TRBJ2-1, the V gene TRBV7-3; weak D call: TRBD2 (5 bases). Trimming left V 6 bases short and J 0 bases short, with 12 bases between. In germline, CDR1 is SGHTA, CDR2 FQGTGA. The CDR3 contains 15 residues. Full variable domain (remainder filled in from reference TRBV7-3 and TRBJ2-1): GAGVSQTPSNKVTEKGKYVELRCDPISGHTALYWYRQSLGQGPEFLIYFQGTGAADDSGLPNDRFFAVRPEGSVSTLKIQRTERGDSAVYLCASSYGLLSYNEQFFGPGTRLTVL.

This rearrangement joins TRBV18 to TRBJ2-7; D unclear. Trimming pared 2 bases from V and 1 base from J, leaving 15 bases between. The length of the CDR3 is 16 residues. The germline CDR1 and CDR2 sequences are KGHSH and LQKENI. Here the CDR3 reads CASSPSGRLSSYEQYF. The CDR3 DNA is TGTGCCAGCTCACCAAGTGGCAGGCTTTCTTCCTACGAGCAGTACTTC.

This chain links TRBV6-2 or TRBV6-3 with TRBJ2-7, with 8 nucleotides matching TRBD2. The V segment lost 0 bases and the J segment 3 bases; nucleotides outside the gene matches: 19. This CDR3 region has 20 residues. Per the germline V gene, CDR1 is MNHEY and CDR2 is SVGEGT. In nucleotides, the CDR3 is TGTGCCAGCAGTTACTCGATTGGGGAACTAGCGGTTGAAAACATCTACGAGCAGTACTTC. Residues: CASSYSIGELAVENIYEQYF.

This clonotype has only one observation. The V gene is TRBV7-3, the J gene TRBJ2-3, with TRBD2 identical over 7 bases. Looked up from germline, CDR1 is SGHTA and CDR2 is FQGTGA. The CDR3 has 14 residues. V lost 6 bases and J lost 1; bases outside the gene matches: 4. In DNA, the CDR3 is TGTGCCAGCAGGCCTAGCGGACGCACAGATACGCAGTATTTT. Residues: CASRPSGRTDTQYF.

V and J are TRBV11-2 and TRBJ1-1; no clear D. This CDR3 has 12 residues. Germline CDR1 SGHAT, CDR2 FQNNGV. V gave up 5 bases and J gave up 10 bases, with 14 bases separating them. CDR3: CASSAALGVAFF. CDR3 DNA: TGTGCCAGCAGCGCCGCCCTGGGAGTAGCTTTCTTT.

This chain joins TRBV29-1 and TRBJ2-5; no clear D. Trimming removed 4 bases from V and 2 bases from J, with 11 bases in between. This CDR3 spans 13 amino acids. Germline V gene sequence: CDR1 SQVTM, CDR2 ANQGSEA. The CDR3 loop reads CSVVGTAQETQYF. CDR3 in DNA: TGCAGCGTTGTTGGTACAGCACAAGAGACCCAGTACTTC.

The CDR3 loop reads CATSRDKIRVAFF. The DNA of the CDR3 is TGTGCCACCAGCAGAGATAAAATACGGGTGGCTTTCTTT. V gene TRBV15 combines with J gene TRBJ1-1; no reliable D call. CDR3 length equals 13 residues. The germline V gene encodes CDR1 LNHNV and CDR2 YYDKDF (reference sequence). V lost 0 bases and J lost 11, with 13 bases in between.